The next 16 T cell receptor beta chains were all read from a single sample in a study of shared clonotypes between healthy human individuals (dated by TCRdb to 2019 to 2021). To prepare the library, the immunoSEQ multiplex PCR assay was applied. TCRdb limited this immuneACCESS table to in-frame rearrangements with V and J called. A share of clones is missing; checked studies link under half to unresolved V genes, and the rest is unexplained. Counted in this sample were some 1.4 million clones; more than 95% of them appeared once. Approximately 1% of the sample is taken by the ten largest. The sequenced sample was naive CD4+ T cells sorted from blood. The cell subset or site label of this sample denotes: CD45RA+ positively selected. These receptors came from a young man in good health.

The CDR3 coding sequence is TGTGCCAGTAGACTTGCCCGGGCGGGAGCGAACACCGGGGAGCTGTTTTTT. This translates into CASRLARAGANTGELFF. The rearrangement uses TRBV19 and TRBJ2-2; 7 positions match TRBD2. This CDR3 has 17 amino acids. V lost 6 bases to trimming and J lost 0 bases; unmatched junction nucleotides: 10. Germline CDR1 is LNHDA and CDR2 is SQIVND (reference sequence).

CDR3 amino acids: CASSLQPGGEQYF. DNA for the CDR3: TGTGCCAGCAGCTTGCAACCCGGGGGCGAGCAGTACTTC. This chain joins TRBV7-2 and TRBJ2-7, with D tentatively TRBD2 (6 bases). Trimming cost V 3 bases and J 6 bases, with 12 bases left between them. From germline, CDR1 is SGHTA and CDR2 FQGNSA. There are 13 residues in the CDR3.

This clone has only one observation. V is TRBV19 and J is TRBJ2-1; D unclear. CDR1 is LNHDA, CDR2 SQIVND, per germline (reference sequence). Deletions cut 7 bases from V and 7 bases from J, with 14 bases between. This CDR3 has 13 residues. CDR3 coding DNA: TGTGCCAGTAAGGACCTCACGGCTAATGAGCAGTTCTTC. Translated, it gives CASKDLTANEQFF.

The chain carries TRBV9 and TRBJ2-1, with D maybe TRBD1 (6 bases). The V end was cut by 1 base, the J end by 0 bases, with 14 bases between. CDR3 length: 17 residues. Germline loops: CDR1 SGDLS, CDR2 YYNGEE. CDR3 nucleotides: TGTGCCAGCAGCGTAACCGGGACACCGAGCTCCTACAATGAGCAGTTCTTC. Translation: CASSVTGTPSSYNEQFF.

The chain is built from TRBV7-6 and TRBJ2-7, with TRBD2 matching 7 bases. Germline trimming cut 2 bases from V and 0 bases from J; bases unmatched to any gene: 4. Germline V CDR1 and CDR2: SGHVS, FNYEAQ. The CDR3 loop spans 15 amino acids. CDR3 bases: TGTGCCAGCAGCTTATTAGGGGAGGGCTCCTACGAGCAGTACTTC. It specifies CASSLLGEGSYEQYF.

This chain connects TRBV6-6 to TRBJ2-1; 8 bases map to TRBD2. CDR3 length: 15 residues. CDR1 and CDR2 from the germline V gene are MNHNY and SVGAGI (reference sequence). Trimming removed 3 bases from V and 8 bases from J; junction bases left unmatched: 9. CDR3 amino acids: CASSYPARGGYEQFF. The CDR3 DNA follows: TGTGCCAGCAGTTATCCCGCTCGGGGGGGCTATGAGCAGTTCTTC.

The chain uses TRBV2 and TRBJ2-2; tentative D call: TRBD2 (5 bases). CDR3 length equals 14 residues. Germline lookup yields CDR1 SNHLY and CDR2 FYNNEI. Trimming cost V 3 bases and J 2 bases, with 7 bases left between them. The CDR3 protein is CASSDTGNTGELFF. CDR3 coding DNA: TGTGCCAGCAGTGACACGGGAAACACCGGGGAGCTGTTTTTT.

The gene calls are TRBV5-1 and TRBJ2-1; 8 bases map to TRBD2. Germline V gene lookup returns CDR1 SGHRS and CDR2 YFSETQ. V trimming: 3 bases; J trimming: 5 bases; junction bases outside the gene matches: 13. The CDR3 length is 17 residues. As DNA, the CDR3 is TGCGCCAGCAGCTCAAGACTAGCGATTGTGCAAGACAATGAGCAGTTCTTC. Translation: CASSSRLAIVQDNEQFF.

V and J are TRBV10-3 and TRBJ2-5; D unclear. The CDR3 sequence is 14 residues long. V shed 2 bases and J shed 1 base, with 8 bases lying between them. Germline loops: CDR1 ENHRY, CDR2 SYGVKD. The CDR3 loop is CAISEHVSQETQYF. CDR3 coding DNA: TGTGCCATCAGTGAGCACGTCAGCCAAGAGACCCAGTACTTC.

The chain uses TRBV11-2 and TRBJ2-5; possible D gene TRBD2, 5 bases. Germline V CDR1 and CDR2: SGHAT, FQNNGV. The CDR3 contains 14 residues. The V end was cut by 4 bases, the J end by 2 bases, with 11 bases between. This chain's CDR3 is CASSSLRGQETQYF. In nucleotides, the CDR3 is TGTGCCAGCAGCTCGCTCCGAGGGCAAGAGACCCAGTACTTC.

The chain joins TRBV27 to TRBJ1-2, with D hard to call. The CDR3 covers 15 residues. Between the trimmed V and J ends, which lost 2 bases and 0 bases, there was a span of 10 bases. Germline V gene lookup returns CDR1 MNHEY and CDR2 SMNVEV (reference sequence). This CDR3 is CASSLRPNPNYGYTF. CDR3 in DNA: TGTGCCAGCAGTTTACGGCCGAATCCTAACTATGGCTACACCTTC.

The V and J genes are TRBV7-3 and TRBJ2-3, with 9 bases matching TRBD1. The CDR3 contains 15 residues. The V gene end was trimmed by 3 bases and the J gene end by 3 bases; junction bases not matched to a gene: 4. Per germline, CDR1 SGHTA and CDR2 FQGTGA. In DNA, the CDR3 is TGTGCCAGCAGCTTGACAGGGGGTCTAACAGATACGCAGTATTTT. It codes for CASSLTGGLTDTQYF.

The chain recombines TRBV2 with TRBJ1-1; TRBD1 might be the D (5 bases). V lost 4 bases, J lost 4 bases, and 16 bases lay in between. Per the germline V gene, CDR1 is SNHLY and CDR2 is FYNNEI. The length of the CDR3 is 15 residues. CDR3 coding DNA: TGTGCCAGCAGTGTAAGAGGGGCGTCGGGCACTGAAGCTTTCTTT. Its protein product is CASSVRGASGTEAFF.

The V call is TRBV20-1, the J call TRBJ1-5, with TRBD1 matching 8 bases. This CDR3 comprises 11 residues. The trim removed 3 bases at V and 8 bases at J, leaving 0 bases unmatched. CDR1 is DFQATT and CDR2 is SNEGSKA in the germline V gene (reference sequence). The CDR3 sequence: CSARDREPQHF. As DNA, the CDR3 is TGCAGTGCTAGGGACAGGGAGCCCCAGCATTTT.

The gene calls are TRBV6-1 and TRBJ2-1, with TRBD2 as a possible D gene (5 bases). The CDR3 loop spans 14 amino acids. Germline-derived CDR1 and CDR2 are MNHNS and SASEGT. The V end lost 5 bases, the J end lost 7 bases, and 15 bases lay between the germline ends. The DNA for the CDR3 is TGTGCCAGCAGTCAGCCGGGGTTGGGTAATGAGCAGTTCTTC. This encodes CASSQPGLGNEQFF.

As regards this clone: The sample has other DNA sequences that encode this CDR3 too. The V and J genes are TRBV28 and TRBJ1-2; D gene ambiguous. Between the trimmed V and J ends, which lost 6 bases and 5 bases, there was a span of 10 bases. Germline lookup yields CDR1 MDHEN and CDR2 SYDVKM. The CDR3 has 12 residues. CDR3 region: CASSLTGYGYTF. CDR3 DNA: TGTGCCAGCAGCCTTACGGGATATGGCTACACCTTC.